The following is a T cell receptor (beta chain) sequence with its context. Its binding antigen is unknown. Base-call qualities are not available, and no considerably larger clone is one nucleotide away. Using the deep immunoSEQ assay, multiplex PCR amplified TCR CDR3 regions from genomic DNA. Extracted genomic DNA from each cell subset was distributed evenly across all wells of several immunoSEQ 96-well plates, and each plate was treated as a replicate. For sorted subsets, roughly 190 ng of genomic DNA, equivalent to around 30,000 T cell genomes, went into each replicate PCR. Purified libraries were quantified with a Qubit 3.0 fluorometer, sized on a Bioanalyzer 2100, and re-quantified with the KAPA Library Quantification kit. A separate single-read 150-cycle Illumina NextSeq 550 flow cell was used to sequence each immunoSEQ 96-well plate. Per the original workflow: The immunoSEQ output contained only junctional sequences without quality scores, so filtering could not match that applied to full-length reads. Sequences were annotated with PyIR, a Python wrapper for IgBLAST v1.9, using IMGT germline references to assign V/J genes and CDR3. Reads with weak V/J assignments (E-value above 1e-6), missing CDR3, stop codons, out-of-frame junctions, or ambiguous translated residues were removed. A V3J clonotype was defined by an identical inferred V gene, J gene, and CDR3 amino acid sequence. Percentage overlap between repertoires was calculated by dividing the number of shared unique clonotypes by the size of the smaller repertoire. RTK rarefaction, the Chao1 estimator, and Recon v2.1 estimates of unobserved clonotypes were used to assess repertoire richness. For all TCRbeta clonotypes obtained by the gDNA method from several donors, generation probabilities were computed with OLGA. TCRdb stores this immuneACCESS table with in-frame sequences only. Part of the clones is absent; in the studies checked, under half of the shortfall reflects unresolved V genes, and no reason is known for the rest. V, J and clone size reflect that table, while D and trimming were determined from the DNA. The sample table shows around 2.5 million clones, and approximately 93% are seen once. The leading ten clones occupy roughly 0.39% of the sample.

The sample is drawn from a study of shared clonotypes between healthy human individuals (dated by TCRdb to about 2020). The study in broad terms: Three men and a couple of women, aged 18 to 49 years, made up the cohort. Leukapheresis yielded between about 0.9 and 9 billion PBMCs per donor. The study deeply sequenced blood TCR repertoires of about 5 healthy adults to estimate repertoire size and the extent of clonotype sharing between individuals. For each donor, CD4 naive and CD4 memory were each run on three plates, CD8 naive on two plates, and CD8 memory on one plate. Different laboratories and diverse techniques were used to prepare libraries and sequence TCR repertoires, to increase sequencing depth and limit assay-specific biases. The investigation overall reported the following: Naive subsets generally had larger estimated clonotype richness than memory subsets did. Higher generation probabilities were observed for clonotypes shared by all four sorted-subset donors than for non-shared clonotypes. The small number of donors limited the genetic and exposure-history diversity represented. Sampling was restricted to blood, and TCR repertoires in tissue are likely to differ from TCR repertoires in blood. Incomplete sequencing was indicated by rarefaction of sorted-subset datasets, despite the large sequencing depth. When several donors were compared, the shared fraction of clonotypes was about 5.4% for naive CD4, about 4% for naive CD8, about 2.4% for memory CD4, and approximately 0.4% for memory CD8. Pairwise subsampling indicated that sequencing depth was expected to affect the degree of clonotype sharing among donors.

The CDR3 starts with the cysteine, ends with the phenylalanine, and has 13 residues. The DNA shown is the 39-base CDR3, in frame from base 1. The donors were healthy, HIV-negative adults with no recently reported acute infections or vaccinations. Only Caucasian adults living in Nashville, Tennessee, USA were represented among the donors. CD4+ T cells were enriched by magnetic negative selection; naive cells were then positively selected on CD45RA, and the negative fraction formed the memory subset. Blood was obtained by leukapheresis, after which PBMCs were separated by Ficoll-Histopaque density gradient centrifugation and cryopreserved in liquid nitrogen vapor phase. Purity and quantity of every magnetically sorted T cell population were checked by analytical flow cytometry. Genomic DNA was isolated from every sorted fraction and measured by UV absorbance on a Nanodrop 2000c.

The rearranged segments are TRBV21-1 and TRBJ1-1. TRBV21-1 is assigned pseudogene status. This TCR was recovered from a man aged 18 to 29 in good health. Some clones in this sample may be carry-over from other donors' samples. The sequenced sample consisted of naive CD4+ T cells from PBMCs. The cell subset or site label of this sample denotes: CD45RA+ positively selected. The CDR3 protein: CARIKRGRTEAFF. The DNA sequence is given as TGTGCCAGGATCAAACGGGGAAGGACTGAAGCTTTCTTT.